This T cell receptor (beta chain) was documented in a study of T cells in Graves' hyperthyroidism and ophthalmopathy. Graves' hyperthyroidism without ophthalmopathy progression within 18 months was termed stable. The study excluded patients with uncontrolled infection, other autoimmune disease, pregnancy or lactation. V was clipped by 5 bases and J by 7 bases, with 9 bases between them. Germline V gene data show CDR1 as DFQATT and CDR2 as SNEGSKA (reference sequence). This CDR3 has 12 amino acids. Study outcomes and limitations: Onset of ophthalmopathy came a median around 6.5 months after the model predicted it. A 13 V-J signature model discriminated ophthalmopathy versus stable hyperthyroidism.

This clonotype was found many times. The antigen is not known. RNA transcripts gave rise to amplified TCR beta CDR3 regions. The HTBI primer set served for first-round RT-PCR of the TCR CDR3. Each CDR3 protein gets one entry after TCRdb re-called the multiplex PCR reads with MiXCR. The sample includes around 580,000 distinct CDR3 sequences, 40% to 55% of them seen just once. This chain uses TRBV20-1 with TRBJ1-6; D unclear. This sequence was found in a woman in her late teens or twenties with Graves' hyperthyroidism. The specimen was peripheral blood or thyroid tissue (not recorded which). CDR3 in amino acids: CSALQPNSPLHF. The CDR3 coding sequence is TGCAGTGCTCTACAGCCCAATTCACCCCTCCACTTT.